Listed below are T cell receptor beta chains from one sample, sequenced in a study of regulatory T cells in long-lasting Graves disease. One entry per CDR3 protein results from TCRdb running MiXCR on the multiplex PCR reads. The sample carries approximately 270,000 distinct CDR3 sequences, about 18% recorded once. A further study also used this sample, focusing on T cells in Graves' hyperthyroidism and ophthalmopathy.

Sequenced material: peripheral blood mononuclear cells (PBMCs), taken at new diagnosis, from a patient treated with antithyroid drugs. The receptors shown here come from a woman younger than 45 with Graves disease. The CDR3 runs from the conserved cysteine through the conserved F or W. Expanded clones get a size class; other rows say once, few or many, or leave the size out.

size: many
V: TRBV3-1
length: 16
J: TRBJ1-5
CDR3: CASSQNRGGSNQPQHF

size: .
V: TRBV13
length: 15
J: TRBJ2-3
CDR3: CASGDTGVTGDTQYF

size: .
V: TRBV6-1
length: 12
J: TRBJ1-2
CDR3: CTSSGRVDGYTF

size: many
V: TRBV5-1
length: 15
J: TRBJ2-2
CDR3: CASSLFGANTGELFF

size: once
V: TRBV29-1
length: 11
J: TRBJ2-1
CDR3: CSVYRIQEQFF

size: many
V: TRBV20-1
length: 11
J: TRBJ1-1
CDR3: CSAAQGSVAFF

size: .
V: TRBV6-8
length: 16
J: TRBJ2-5
CDR3: CASSSGLAGGRETQYF

size: many
V: TRBV20-1
length: 14
J: TRBJ1-2
CDR3: CSARDAVLNYGYTF

size: many
V: TRBV7-9
length: 12
J: TRBJ1-1
CDR3: CASSPRTGEAFF

size: many
V: TRBV7-2
length: 13
J: TRBJ2-1
CDR3: CASSLQLAGEQFF

size: many
V: TRBV12-5
length: 13
J: TRBJ1-1
CDR3: CASGWGHGTEAFF

size: many
V: TRBV5-1
length: 14
J: TRBJ1-1
CDR3: CASSLAAGTTEAFF

size: many
V: TRBV18
length: 15
J: TRBJ1-1
CDR3: CASSPNYGTGSEAFF

size: many
V: TRBV20-1
length: 14
J: TRBJ1-2
CDR3: CSASTGLSESDYTF

size: many
V: TRBV9
length: 15
J: TRBJ1-5
CDR3: CASSVEGLENQPQHF

size: .
V: TRBV7-9
length: 12
J: TRBJ2-3
CDR3: CASSLKSDTQYF

size: many
V: TRBV27
length: 13
J: TRBJ1-2
CDR3: CASSSGTVYGYTF

size: many
V: TRBV5-1
length: 15
J: TRBJ1-2
CDR3: CASSPRQGMDYGYTF

size: many
V: TRBV9
length: 15
J: TRBJ2-5
CDR3: CASSAAGTQKETQYF

size: many
V: TRBV6-5
length: 14
J: TRBJ2-1
CDR3: CASSYGTGWDEQFF

size: many
V: TRBV18
length: 15
J: TRBJ1-2
CDR3: CASSPQTVVNYGYTF

size: many
V: TRBV2
length: 13
J: TRBJ1-1
CDR3: CAIRGGRGTEAFF